This entry concerns a single TCR beta chain. TCRdb's table, derived via immunoSEQ multiplex PCR, lists solely in-frame clones and lacks some. The data show some 240,000 clones, with about 88% seen just once and approximately 6.6% held by the top ten. This specimen belongs to a study of blood T cell repertoires in COVID-19. On the study more broadly: Collection of acute and convalescent COVID-19 samples took place in the United States, Italy and Spain. PBMCs, B-cell-depleted T cells, or T cells were the source of the cDNA or gDNA that made up the material.

CDR3 length: 13 residues. V was trimmed by 2 bases and J by 7 bases, leaving 9 bases between them. Individuals drawn from 24 US areas were roughly 18 to 100 years old. A COVID-19 case had been met by exposed participants during the 2 weeks before study entry. The clonotype originates from a woman in her fifties or sixties who had been exposed to COVID-19. This chain joins TRBV12-3 or TRBV12-4 and TRBJ1-5; D gene ambiguous. The sample consisted of PBMCs or T cells enriched from blood (not recorded which). In nucleotides, the CDR3 is TGTGCCAGCAGTTTAAGCCGGAGGCAGCCCCAGCATTTT. Protein product: CASSLSRRQPQHF.